This T cell receptor (beta chain) was observed in a study of shared clonotypes between healthy human individuals. General study points: Naive CD4 clonotype sharing across four donors was about 5.3%.

Execution of the assay was at deep level. Researchers divided each subset's genomic DNA evenly across several immunoSEQ plates. Each replicate PCR on the sorted subsets used 200 to 250 ng DNA (approximately 33,000 T cell genomes). Clones were read by immunoSEQ multiplex PCR, and TCRdb kept only the in-frame ones, dropping some. Among under 2,500,000 clones listed, almost 96% were seen once. Germline CDR1 SGHAT, CDR2 FQNNGV. CDR3 length: 16 amino acids. The trim removed 3 bases at V and 11 bases at J, leaving 15 bases unmatched. About this clone itself: Its antigen is not known.

The source material was naive CD4+ T cells sorted from blood. Subset here: CD45RA+ positively selected. The chain is built from TRBV11-2 and TRBJ1-1; TRBD1 matches at 10 bases. This receptor was taken from a man younger than 35 in good health. CDR3 loop: CASSLAWGPDRGFAFF. The CDR3, as DNA: TGTGCCAGCAGCTTGGCTTGGGGTCCGGACAGGGGGTTCGCTTTCTTT.